This is a list of T cell receptor beta chains from one sample in a study of blood T cell repertoires in COVID-19. Clones were read by immunoSEQ multiplex PCR, and TCRdb kept only the in-frame ones, dropping some. This table holds a few hundred thousand clones, around 89% found once. The specimen sequenced was peripheral blood. These receptors came from a woman aged 55-70 years with acute or convalescent COVID-19. Each CDR3 is given with its conserved first and last residue. Fields, in order: V gene, CDR3 length, CDR3 protein.

v_call: TRBV6-1
cdr3_length: 16
cdr3_aa: CASSEASGGQAYEQYF

v_call: TRBV6-2/TRBV6-3
cdr3_length: 14
cdr3_aa: CASSYIGGRAEAFF

v_call: TRBV28
cdr3_length: 13
cdr3_aa: CASNRGSGNTIYF

v_call: TRBV19
cdr3_length: 15
cdr3_aa: CASRGASGYTGELFF

v_call: TRBV4-2
cdr3_length: 22
cdr3_aa: CASSQETGVRPSGGKNTGELFF

v_call: TRBV7-9
cdr3_length: 14
cdr3_aa: CASSPPNPGNTIYF

v_call: TRBV7-8
cdr3_length: 13
cdr3_aa: CASSPQVQVGYTF

v_call: TRBV5-4
cdr3_length: 15
cdr3_aa: CASSLMGGSGNEQFF

v_call: TRBV7-9
cdr3_length: 13
cdr3_aa: CASSRTEQETQYF

v_call: TRBV7-9
cdr3_length: 13
cdr3_aa: CASSAGRGLVAFF

v_call: TRBV27
cdr3_length: 14
cdr3_aa: CASSLSNRGPTAFF

v_call: TRBV29-1
cdr3_length: 13
cdr3_aa: CSVRGSQNTEAFF

v_call: TRBV6-2/TRBV6-3
cdr3_length: 19
cdr3_aa: CASSYSERDRGRPNTEAFF

v_call: TRBV6-2/TRBV6-3
cdr3_length: 13
cdr3_aa: CASSDRGPYEQYF

v_call: TRBV11-1
cdr3_length: 16
cdr3_aa: CASSAGLAGGYNEQFF

v_call: TRBV6-2/TRBV6-3
cdr3_length: 16
cdr3_aa: CASSPGTSGVKNIQYF

v_call: TRBV5-8
cdr3_length: 15
cdr3_aa: CASSLYSGSYNEQFF